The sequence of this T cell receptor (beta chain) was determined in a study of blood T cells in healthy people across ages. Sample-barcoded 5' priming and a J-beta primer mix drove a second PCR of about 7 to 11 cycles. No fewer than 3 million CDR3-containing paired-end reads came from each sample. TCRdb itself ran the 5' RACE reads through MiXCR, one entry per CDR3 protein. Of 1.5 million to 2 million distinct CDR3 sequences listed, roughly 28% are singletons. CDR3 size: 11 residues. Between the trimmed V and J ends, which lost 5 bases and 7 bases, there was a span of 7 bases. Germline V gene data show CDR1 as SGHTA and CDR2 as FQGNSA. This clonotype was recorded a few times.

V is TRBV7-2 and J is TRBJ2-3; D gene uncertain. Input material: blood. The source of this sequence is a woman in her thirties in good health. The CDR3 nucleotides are TGTGCCAGCAGCCCTACTTATACGCAGTATTTT. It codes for CASSPTYTQYF.